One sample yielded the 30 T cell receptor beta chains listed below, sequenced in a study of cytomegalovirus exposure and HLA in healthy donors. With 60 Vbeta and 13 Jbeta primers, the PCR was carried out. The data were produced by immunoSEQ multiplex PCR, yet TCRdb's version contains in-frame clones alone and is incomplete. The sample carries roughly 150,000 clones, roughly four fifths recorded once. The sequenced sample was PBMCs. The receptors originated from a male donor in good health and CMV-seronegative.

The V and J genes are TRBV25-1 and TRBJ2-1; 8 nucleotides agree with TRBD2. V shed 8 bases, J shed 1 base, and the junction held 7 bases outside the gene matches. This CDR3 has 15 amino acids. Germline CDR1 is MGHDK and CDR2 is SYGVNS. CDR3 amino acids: CASARGASSYNEQFF. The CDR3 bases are TGTGCCAGCGCGCGGGGGGCTTCTTCCTACAATGAGCAGTTCTTC.

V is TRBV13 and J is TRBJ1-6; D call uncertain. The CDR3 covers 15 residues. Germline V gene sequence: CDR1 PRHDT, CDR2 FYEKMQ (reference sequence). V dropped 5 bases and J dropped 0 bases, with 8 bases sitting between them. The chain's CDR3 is CASSEQSSYNSPLHF. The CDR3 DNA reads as TGTGCCAGCAGCGAACAAAGCTCCTATAATTCACCCCTCCACTTT.

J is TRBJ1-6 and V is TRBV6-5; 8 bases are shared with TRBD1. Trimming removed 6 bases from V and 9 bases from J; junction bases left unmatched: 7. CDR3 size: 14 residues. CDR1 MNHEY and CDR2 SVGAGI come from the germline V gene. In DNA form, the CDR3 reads TGTGCCAGCAGCCGTGGACAGGGCAGTTCACCCCTCCACTTT. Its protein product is CASSRGQGSSPLHF.

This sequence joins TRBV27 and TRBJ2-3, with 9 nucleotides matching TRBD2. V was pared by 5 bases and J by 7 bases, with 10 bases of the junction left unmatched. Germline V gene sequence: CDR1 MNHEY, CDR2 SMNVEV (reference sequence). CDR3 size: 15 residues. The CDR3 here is CASSLSLAGANTQYF. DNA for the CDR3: TGTGCCAGCAGTCTTAGTTTAGCGGGGGCAAATACGCAGTATTTT.

The CDR3 reads CASSLGRGLSYEQYF. Written as DNA, the CDR3 is TGTGCCAGCAGCTTAGGTAGGGGCCTCTCCTACGAGCAGTACTTC. This rearrangement joins TRBV7-3 to TRBJ2-7; a possible D gene is TRBD1 (5 bases). V lost 2 bases and J 0 bases, leaving 11 bases between the germline ends. Looked up from germline, CDR1 is SGHTA and CDR2 is FQGTGA. This CDR3 contains 15 residues.

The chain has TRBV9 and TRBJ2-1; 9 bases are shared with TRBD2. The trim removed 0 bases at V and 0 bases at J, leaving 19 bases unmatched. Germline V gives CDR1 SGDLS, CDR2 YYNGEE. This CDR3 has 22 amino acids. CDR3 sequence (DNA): TGTGCCAGCAGCGTAGGACGCTCGCCTAGCGGGACACCACTATTCTCCTACAATGAGCAGTTCTTC. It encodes CASSVGRSPSGTPLFSYNEQFF.

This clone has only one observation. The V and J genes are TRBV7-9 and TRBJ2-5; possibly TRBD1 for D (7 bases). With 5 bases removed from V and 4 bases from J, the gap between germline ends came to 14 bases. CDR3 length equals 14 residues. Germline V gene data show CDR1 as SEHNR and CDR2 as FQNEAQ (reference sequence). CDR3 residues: CASSPRQGGETQYF. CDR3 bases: TGTGCCAGCAGCCCGAGGCAGGGGGGAGAGACCCAGTACTTC.

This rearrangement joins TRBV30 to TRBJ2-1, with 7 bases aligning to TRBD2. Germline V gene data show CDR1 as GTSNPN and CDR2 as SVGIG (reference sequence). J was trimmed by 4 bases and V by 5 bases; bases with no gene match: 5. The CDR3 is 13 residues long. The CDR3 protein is CAWGLGSYNEQFF. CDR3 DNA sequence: TGTGCCTGGGGACTAGGCTCATACAATGAGCAGTTCTTC.

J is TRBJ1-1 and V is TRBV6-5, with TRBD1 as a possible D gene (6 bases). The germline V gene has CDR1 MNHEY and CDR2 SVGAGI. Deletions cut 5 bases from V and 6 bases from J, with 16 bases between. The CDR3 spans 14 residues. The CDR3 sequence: CASSEQGLAPEAFF. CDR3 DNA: TGTGCCAGCAGTGAACAGGGTCTTGCACCTGAAGCTTTCTTT.

DNA of the CDR3: TGTGCCAGCAGCCCTCCTCCCCTTAAAAGCCCAGATACGCAGTATTTT. Its protein is CASSPPPLKSPDTQYF. The chain uses TRBV27 and TRBJ2-3; D is unclear. The germline CDR1 and CDR2 sequences are MNHEY and SMNVEV (reference sequence). V was pared by 6 bases and J by 4 bases, with 20 bases between. The CDR3 is 16 amino acids.

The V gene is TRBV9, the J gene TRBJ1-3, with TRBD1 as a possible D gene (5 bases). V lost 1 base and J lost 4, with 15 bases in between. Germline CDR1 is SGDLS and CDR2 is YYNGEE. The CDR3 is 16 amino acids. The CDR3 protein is CASSVLGSGSGNTIYF. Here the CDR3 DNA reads TGTGCCAGCAGCGTATTGGGTTCAGGGTCCGGAAACACCATATATTTT.

The CDR3 reads CASREIYRVSDEQFF. The CDR3 DNA reads as TGTGCCAGCAGGGAAATCTACAGGGTCAGCGATGAGCAGTTCTTC. The gene calls are TRBV6-1 and TRBJ2-1; D might be TRBD1 (6 bases). From germline, CDR1 is MNHNS and CDR2 SASEGT. V was pared by 6 bases and J by 8 bases, with 20 bases between. The length of the CDR3 is 15 residues.

DNA of the CDR3: TGTGCCAGCAGCCGACAGGGACCTTTGGGCTACACCTTC. Protein sequence: CASSRQGPLGYTF. V is TRBV7-8 and J is TRBJ1-2; 7 bases agree with TRBD1. This CDR3 has 13 residues. The germline gives CDR1 SGHVS, CDR2 FQNEAQ. Trimming removed 5 bases from V and 8 bases from J; junction bases left unmatched: 8. The whole variable domain, filled in from reference TRBV7-8 and TRBJ1-2, reads GAGVSQSPRYKVAKRGQDVALRCDPISGHVSLFWYQQALGQGPEFLTYFQNEAQLDKSGLPSDRFFAERPEGSVSTLKIQRTQQEDSAVYLCASSRQGPLGYTFGSGTRLTVV.

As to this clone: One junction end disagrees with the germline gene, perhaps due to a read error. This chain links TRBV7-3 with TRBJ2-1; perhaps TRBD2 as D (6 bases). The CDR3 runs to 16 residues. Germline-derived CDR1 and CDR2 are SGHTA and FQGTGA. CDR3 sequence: CASSPRGGTPYNEQLF. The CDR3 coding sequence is TGTGCCAGCAGCCCCCGTGGGGGGACCCCCTACAATGAGCAGCTCTTC. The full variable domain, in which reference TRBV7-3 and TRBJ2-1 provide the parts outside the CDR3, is GAGVSQTPSNKVTEKGKYVELRCDPISGHTALYWYRQSLGQGPEFLIYFQGTGAADDSGLPNDRFFAVRPEGSVSTLKIQRTERGDSAVYLCASSPRGGTPYNEQLFGPGTRLTVL.

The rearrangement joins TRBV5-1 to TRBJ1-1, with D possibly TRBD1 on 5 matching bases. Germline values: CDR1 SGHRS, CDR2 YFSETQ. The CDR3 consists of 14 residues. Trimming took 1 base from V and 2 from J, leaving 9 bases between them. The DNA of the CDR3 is TGCGCCAGCAGCTTGTTCGACAGCAACACTGAAGCTTTCTTT. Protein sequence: CASSLFDSNTEAFF. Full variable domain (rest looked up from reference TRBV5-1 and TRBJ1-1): KAGVTQTPRYLIKTRGQQVTLSCSPISGHRSVSWYQQTPGQGLQFLFEYFSETQRNKGNFPGRFSGRQFSNSRSEMNVSTLELGDSALYLCASSLFDSNTEAFFGQGTRLTVV.

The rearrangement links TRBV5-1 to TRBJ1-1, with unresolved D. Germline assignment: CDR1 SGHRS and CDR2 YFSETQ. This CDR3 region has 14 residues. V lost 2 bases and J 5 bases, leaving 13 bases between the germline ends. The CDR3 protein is CASSFYGEPTEAFF. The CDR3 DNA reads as TGCGCCAGCAGCTTCTACGGGGAACCTACTGAAGCTTTCTTT. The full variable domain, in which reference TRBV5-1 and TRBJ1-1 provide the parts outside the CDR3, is KAGVTQTPRYLIKTRGQQVTLSCSPISGHRSVSWYQQTPGQGLQFLFEYFSETQRNKGNFPGRFSGRQFSNSRSEMNVSTLELGDSALYLCASSFYGEPTEAFFGQGTRLTVV.

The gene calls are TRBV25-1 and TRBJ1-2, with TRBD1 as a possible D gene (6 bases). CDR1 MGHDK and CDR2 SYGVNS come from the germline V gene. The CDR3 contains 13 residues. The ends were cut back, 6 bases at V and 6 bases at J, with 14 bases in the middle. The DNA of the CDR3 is TGTGCCAGCAGACCTCCAGGGGTGGATGGCTACACCTTC. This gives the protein CASRPPGVDGYTF.

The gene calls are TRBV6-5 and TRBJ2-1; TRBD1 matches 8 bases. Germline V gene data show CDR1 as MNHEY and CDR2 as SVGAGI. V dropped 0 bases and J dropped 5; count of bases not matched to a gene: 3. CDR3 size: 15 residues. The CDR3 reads CASSYSWTGNNEQFF. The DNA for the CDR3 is TGTGCCAGCAGTTACTCGTGGACAGGGAACAATGAGCAGTTCTTC.

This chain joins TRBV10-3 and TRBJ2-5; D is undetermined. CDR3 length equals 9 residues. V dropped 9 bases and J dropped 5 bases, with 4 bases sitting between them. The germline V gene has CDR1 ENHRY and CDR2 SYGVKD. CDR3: CAIRETQYF. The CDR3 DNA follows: TGTGCCATTCGTGAGACCCAGTACTTC.

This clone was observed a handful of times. The CDR3 sequence is CASSRDRDVYEQYF. CDR3 DNA sequence: TGTGCCAGCAGTCGCGACAGGGACGTCTACGAGCAGTACTTC. The chain joins TRBV6-6 to TRBJ2-7; TRBD1 aligns across 7 bases. Germline values: CDR1 MNHNY, CDR2 SVGAGI (reference sequence). The CDR3 sequence is 14 residues long. V trimming: 5 bases; J trimming: 3 bases; junction bases outside the gene matches: 7.

CDR3: CASSFGTGGYGYTF. The CDR3 DNA is TGTGCCAGCAGTTTCGGGACAGGGGGCTATGGCTACACCTTC. The J gene is TRBJ1-2, the V gene TRBV28; TRBD1 agrees at 11 bases. CDR1 and CDR2 from the germline V gene are MDHEN and SYDVKM. J was trimmed by 4 bases and V by 3 bases; bases with no gene match: 1. This CDR3 contains 14 residues.

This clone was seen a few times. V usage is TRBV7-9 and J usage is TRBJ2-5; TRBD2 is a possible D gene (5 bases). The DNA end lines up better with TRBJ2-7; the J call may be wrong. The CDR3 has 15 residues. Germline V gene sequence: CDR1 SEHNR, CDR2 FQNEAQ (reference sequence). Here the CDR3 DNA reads TGTGCCAGCAGCCCCAACGGGGTAGTTGCCTACGAGCAGTACTTC. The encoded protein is CASSPNGVVAYEQYF.

In DNA, the CDR3 is TGTGCCAGTAGTATGTGGCAGTATAGCAATCAGCCCCAGCATTTT. Its translation is CASSMWQYSNQPQHF. The chain uses TRBV19 and TRBJ1-5; D not resolved. The germline gives CDR1 LNHDA, CDR2 SQIVND (reference sequence). The CDR3 has 15 amino acids. V lost 3 bases and J lost 0, with 9 bases in between.

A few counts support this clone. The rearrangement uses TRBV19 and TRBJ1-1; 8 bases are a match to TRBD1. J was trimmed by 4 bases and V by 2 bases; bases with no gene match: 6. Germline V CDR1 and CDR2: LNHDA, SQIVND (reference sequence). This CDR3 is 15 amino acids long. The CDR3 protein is CASSIWGQASTEAFF. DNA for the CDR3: TGTGCCAGTAGTATATGGGGACAGGCTAGCACTGAAGCTTTCTTT.

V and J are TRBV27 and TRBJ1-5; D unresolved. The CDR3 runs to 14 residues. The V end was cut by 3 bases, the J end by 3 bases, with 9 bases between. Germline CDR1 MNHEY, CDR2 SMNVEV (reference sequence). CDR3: CASSFGQYNQPQHF. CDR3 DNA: TGTGCCAGCAGTTTTGGTCAGTACAATCAGCCCCAGCATTTT.

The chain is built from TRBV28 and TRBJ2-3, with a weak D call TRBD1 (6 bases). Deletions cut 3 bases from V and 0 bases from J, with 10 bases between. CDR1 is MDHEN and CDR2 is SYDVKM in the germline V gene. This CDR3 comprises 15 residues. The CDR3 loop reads CASSFPRGSTDTQYF. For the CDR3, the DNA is TGTGCCAGCAGTTTCCCTAGGGGGAGCACAGATACGCAGTATTTT.

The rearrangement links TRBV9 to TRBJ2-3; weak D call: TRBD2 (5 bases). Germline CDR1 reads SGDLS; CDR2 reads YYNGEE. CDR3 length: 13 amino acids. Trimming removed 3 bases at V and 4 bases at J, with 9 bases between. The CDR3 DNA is TGTGCCAGCAGCGCCTGGACTGCAGATACGCAGTATTTT. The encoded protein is CASSAWTADTQYF.

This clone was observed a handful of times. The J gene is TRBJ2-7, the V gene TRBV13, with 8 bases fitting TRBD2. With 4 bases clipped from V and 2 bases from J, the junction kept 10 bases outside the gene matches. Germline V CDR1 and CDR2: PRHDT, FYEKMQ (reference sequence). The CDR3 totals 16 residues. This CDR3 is CASSSPGGGGPYEQYF. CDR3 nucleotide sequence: TGTGCCAGCAGCTCCCCGGGGGGGGGAGGGCCCTACGAGCAGTACTTC.

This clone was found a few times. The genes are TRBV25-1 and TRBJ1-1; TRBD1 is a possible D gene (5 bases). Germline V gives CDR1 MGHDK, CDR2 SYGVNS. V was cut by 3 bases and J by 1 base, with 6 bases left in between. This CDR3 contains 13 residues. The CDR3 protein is CASSETENTEAFF. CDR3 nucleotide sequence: TGTGCCAGCAGTGAGACAGAGAACACTGAAGCTTTCTTT.

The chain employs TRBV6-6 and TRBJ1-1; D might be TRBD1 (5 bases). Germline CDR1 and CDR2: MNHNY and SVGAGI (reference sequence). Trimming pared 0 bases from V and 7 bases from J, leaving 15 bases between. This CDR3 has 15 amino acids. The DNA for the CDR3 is TGTGCCAGCAGTTACTCAATAGGGCCGGGGGGTGAAGCTTTCTTT. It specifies CASSYSIGPGGEAFF.